This T cell receptor (beta chain) derives from a study of early T cells in non-severe SARS-CoV-2 infection. This CDR3 comprises 14 residues. From germline, CDR1 is WSHSY and CDR2 SAAADI. Unmatched junction bases numbered 7, after V lost 6 bases and J lost 7 bases. MiXCR, applied by TCRdb to the 5' RACE reads, yields one record per CDR3 protein. This sample has about 80,000 distinct CDR3 sequences; about an eighth occur once, and the top ten carry about 3.5%. This clonotype has ten or more counts. Sequencing was performed on whole blood. This chain links TRBV10-2 with TRBJ1-5; 9 nucleotides align to TRBD1. This clonotype was obtained from an adult who was a healthcare worker with PCR-confirmed SARS-CoV-2 infection or an uninfected control (not recorded which). This chain's CDR3 is CASSPGQGRQPQHF. In nucleotides, the CDR3 is TGCGCCAGCAGCCCGGGACAGGGCCGGCAGCCCCAGCATTTT.